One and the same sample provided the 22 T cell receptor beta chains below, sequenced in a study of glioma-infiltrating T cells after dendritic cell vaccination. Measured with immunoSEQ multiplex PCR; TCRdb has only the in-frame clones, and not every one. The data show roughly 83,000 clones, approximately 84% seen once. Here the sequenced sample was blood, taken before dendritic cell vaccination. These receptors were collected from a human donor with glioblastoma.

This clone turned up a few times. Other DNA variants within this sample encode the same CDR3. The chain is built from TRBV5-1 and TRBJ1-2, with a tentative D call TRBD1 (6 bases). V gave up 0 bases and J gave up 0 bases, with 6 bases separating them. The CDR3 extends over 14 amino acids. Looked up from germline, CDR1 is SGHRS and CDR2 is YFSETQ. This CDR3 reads CASSLGQANYGYTF. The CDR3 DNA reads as TGCGCCAGCAGCTTGGGACAGGCTAACTATGGCTACACCTTC.

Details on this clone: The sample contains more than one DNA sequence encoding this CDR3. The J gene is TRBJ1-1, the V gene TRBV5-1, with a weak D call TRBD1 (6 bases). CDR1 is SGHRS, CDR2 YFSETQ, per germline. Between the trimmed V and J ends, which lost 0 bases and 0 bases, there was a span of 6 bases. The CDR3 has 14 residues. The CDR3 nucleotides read TGCGCCAGCAGCTTGGGACAGGTGAACACTGAAGCTTTCTTT. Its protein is CASSLGQVNTEAFF.

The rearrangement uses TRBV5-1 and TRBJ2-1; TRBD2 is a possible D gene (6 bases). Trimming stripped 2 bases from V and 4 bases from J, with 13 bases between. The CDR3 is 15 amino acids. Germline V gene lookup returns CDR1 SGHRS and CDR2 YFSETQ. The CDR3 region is CASSFGERVYNEQFF. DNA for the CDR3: TGCGCCAGCAGCTTTGGGGAGCGGGTGTACAATGAGCAGTTCTTC.

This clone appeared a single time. The DNA for the CDR3 is TGTGCCAGCAGTTTCGGCCTAGCACCAGATACGCAGTATTTT. Translated, it gives CASSFGLAPDTQYF. V and J are TRBV27 and TRBJ2-3; D is perhaps TRBD2 (5 bases). The V gene's germline CDR1 is MNHEY and CDR2 SMNVEV (reference sequence). This CDR3 spans 14 amino acids. V gave up 3 bases and J gave up 4 bases, with 11 bases separating them.

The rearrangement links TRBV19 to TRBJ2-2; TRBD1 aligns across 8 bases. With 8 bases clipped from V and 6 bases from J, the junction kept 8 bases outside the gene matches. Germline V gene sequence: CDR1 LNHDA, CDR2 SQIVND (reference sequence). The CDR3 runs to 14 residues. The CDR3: CASWTGRRSGELFF. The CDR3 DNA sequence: TGTGCCAGTTGGACAGGGAGGCGTTCCGGGGAGCTGTTTTTT.

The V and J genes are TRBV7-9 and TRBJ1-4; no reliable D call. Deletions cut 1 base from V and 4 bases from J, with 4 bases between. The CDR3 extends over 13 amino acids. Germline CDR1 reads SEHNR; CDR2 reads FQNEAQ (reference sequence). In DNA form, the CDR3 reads TGTGCCAGCAGCTTAGTCGGTAATGAAAAACTGTTTTTT. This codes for CASSLVGNEKLFF.

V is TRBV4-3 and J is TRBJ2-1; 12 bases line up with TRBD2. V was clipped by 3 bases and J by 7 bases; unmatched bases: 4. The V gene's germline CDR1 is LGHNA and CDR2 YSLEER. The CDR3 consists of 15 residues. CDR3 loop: CASSHWTSGMNEQFF. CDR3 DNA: TGCGCCAGCAGCCACTGGACTAGCGGGATGAATGAGCAGTTCTTC.

As DNA, the CDR3 is TGTGCCAGCAGCAATACCTACCGGGACACAACCTACGAGCAGTACTTC. It codes for CASSNTYRDTTYEQYF. This rearrangement joins TRBV7-2 to TRBJ2-7; D perhaps matches TRBD1 (6 bases). Germline V gives CDR1 SGHTA, CDR2 FQGNSA. Deletions cut 5 bases from V and 2 bases from J, with 19 bases between. CDR3 length equals 16 residues.

CDR3 nucleotides: TGTGCCAGTAGTCCAGGCGGGGGGGACAAGAGCTCCTACAATGAGCAGTTCTTC. This gives the protein CASSPGGGDKSSYNEQFF. This chain joins TRBV19 and TRBJ2-1, with 9 bases matching TRBD2. Germline V lookup: CDR1 LNHDA, CDR2 SQIVND (reference sequence). This CDR3 contains 18 residues. J lost 0 bases, V lost 5 bases, and 11 bases had no gene match.

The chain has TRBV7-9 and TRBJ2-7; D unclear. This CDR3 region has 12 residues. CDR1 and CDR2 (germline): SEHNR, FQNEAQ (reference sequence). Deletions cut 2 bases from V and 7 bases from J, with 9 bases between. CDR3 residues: CASSLSAWEQYF. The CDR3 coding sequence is TGTGCCAGCAGCTTATCCGCGTGGGAGCAGTACTTC.

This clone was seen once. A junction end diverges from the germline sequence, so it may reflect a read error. CDR3 sequence (DNA): TGTGCCAGCAGTCTATCGAGGGGGGCAGCGGGAGGGTACACCGGGGAGCTGTTTTTT. It specifies CASSLSRGAAGGYTGELFF. The chain is built from TRBV27 and TRBJ2-2, with 10 bases identical to TRBD2. The CDR3 runs to 19 residues. The germline gives CDR1 MNHEY, CDR2 SMNVEV (reference sequence).

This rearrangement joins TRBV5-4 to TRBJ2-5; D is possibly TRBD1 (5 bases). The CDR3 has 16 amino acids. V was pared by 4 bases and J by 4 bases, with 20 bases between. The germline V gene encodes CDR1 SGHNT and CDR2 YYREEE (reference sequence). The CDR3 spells CASSLDRTGVGETQYF. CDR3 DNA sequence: TGTGCCAGCAGCCTGGATAGAACAGGCGTTGGAGAGACCCAGTACTTC.

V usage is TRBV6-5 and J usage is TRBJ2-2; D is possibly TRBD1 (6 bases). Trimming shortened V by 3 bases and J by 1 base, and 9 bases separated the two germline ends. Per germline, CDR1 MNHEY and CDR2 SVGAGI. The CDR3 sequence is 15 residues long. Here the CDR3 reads CASSYWGRNTGELFF. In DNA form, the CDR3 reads TGTGCCAGCAGTTATTGGGGGCGGAACACCGGGGAGCTGTTTTTT.

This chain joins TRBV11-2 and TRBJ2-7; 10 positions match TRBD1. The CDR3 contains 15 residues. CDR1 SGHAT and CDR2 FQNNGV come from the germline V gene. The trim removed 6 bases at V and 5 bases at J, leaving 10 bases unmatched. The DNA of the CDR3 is TGTGCCAGCAGACTCCCGGGACAGGGGTACAACGAGCAGTACTTC. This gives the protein CASRLPGQGYNEQYF.

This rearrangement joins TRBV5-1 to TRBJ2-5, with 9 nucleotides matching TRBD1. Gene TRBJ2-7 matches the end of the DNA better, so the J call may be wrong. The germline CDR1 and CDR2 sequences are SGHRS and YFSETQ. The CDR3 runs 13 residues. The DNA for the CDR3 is TGCGCCAGCACCCCGGGACAGGGTTACGAGCAGTACTTC. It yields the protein CASTPGQGYEQYF.

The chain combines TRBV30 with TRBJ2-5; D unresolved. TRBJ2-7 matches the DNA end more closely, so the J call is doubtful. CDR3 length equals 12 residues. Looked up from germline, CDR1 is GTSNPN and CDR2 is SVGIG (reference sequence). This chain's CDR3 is CAWSVQKYEQYF. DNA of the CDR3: TGTGCCTGGAGTGTACAGAAATACGAGCAGTACTTC.

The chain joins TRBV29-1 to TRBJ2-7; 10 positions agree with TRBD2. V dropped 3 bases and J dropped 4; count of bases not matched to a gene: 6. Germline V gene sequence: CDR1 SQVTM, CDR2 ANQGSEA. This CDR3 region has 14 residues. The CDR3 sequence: CSVEASGRAYEQYF. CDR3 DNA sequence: TGCAGCGTTGAGGCCAGCGGGAGGGCTTACGAGCAGTACTTC.

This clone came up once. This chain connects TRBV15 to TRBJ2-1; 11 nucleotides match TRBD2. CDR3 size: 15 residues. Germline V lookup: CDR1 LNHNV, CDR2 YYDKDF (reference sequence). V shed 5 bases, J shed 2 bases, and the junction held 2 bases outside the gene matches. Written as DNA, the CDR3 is TGTGCCACCAGCGAGACTAGCGGGACCTACAATGAGCAGTTCTTC. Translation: CATSETSGTYNEQFF.

The CDR3 DNA reads TGTGCCAGCAGCTTGGAGGGGGCCTACAATGAGCAGTTCTTC. Residues: CASSLEGAYNEQFF. The J gene is TRBJ2-1, the V gene TRBV5-5, with a weak D call TRBD1 (6 bases). Germline-derived CDR1 and CDR2 are SGHKS and YYEKEE (reference sequence). CDR3 size: 14 residues. The V and J ends lost 0 bases and 2 bases respectively, with 6 bases between them.

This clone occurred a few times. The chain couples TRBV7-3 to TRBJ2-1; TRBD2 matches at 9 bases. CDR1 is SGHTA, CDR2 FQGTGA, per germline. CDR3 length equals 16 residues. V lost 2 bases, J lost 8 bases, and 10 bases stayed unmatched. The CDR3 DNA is TGTGCCAGCAGCTTAGAATGGGCGGGAGGGCTCGATGAGCAGTTCTTC. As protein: CASSLEWAGGLDEQFF.

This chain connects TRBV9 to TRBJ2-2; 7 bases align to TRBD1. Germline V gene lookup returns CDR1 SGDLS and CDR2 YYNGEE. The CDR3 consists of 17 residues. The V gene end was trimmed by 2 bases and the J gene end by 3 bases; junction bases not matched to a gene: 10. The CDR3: CASSVPHRGSDTGELFF. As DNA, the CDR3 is TGTGCCAGCAGCGTTCCTCACAGGGGATCGGACACCGGGGAGCTGTTTTTT. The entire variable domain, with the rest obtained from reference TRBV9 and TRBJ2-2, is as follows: DSGVTQTPKHLITATGQRVTLRCSPRSGDLSVYWYQQSLDQGLQFLIQYYNGEERAKGNILERFSAQQFPDLHSELNLSSLELGDSALYFCASSVPHRGSDTGELFFGEGSRLTVL.

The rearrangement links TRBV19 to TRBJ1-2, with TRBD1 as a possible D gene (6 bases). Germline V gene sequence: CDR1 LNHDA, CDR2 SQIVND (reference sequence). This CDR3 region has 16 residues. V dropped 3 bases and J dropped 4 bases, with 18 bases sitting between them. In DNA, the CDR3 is TGTGCCAGTAGTATTCTTTCCGGGACACAACCCTATGGCTACACCTTC. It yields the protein CASSILSGTQPYGYTF.